The 32 T cell receptor beta chains reported below all come from one sample, sequenced in a study of lymphopenia after photon versus proton radiotherapy. Sequencing used immunoSEQ multiplex PCR; TCRdb keeps in-frame clones, though not all of them. The sample lists about 42,000 clones; roughly four fifths were seen once. This sample comprised peripheral blood, obtained from a patient treated with proton-based radiotherapy. These receptors were taken from a woman between 65 and 79 years old with pancreatic cancer.

V usage is TRBV19 and J usage is TRBJ1-2, with D perhaps TRBD1 (6 bases). The V end was cut by 2 bases, the J end by 4 bases, with 11 bases between. The germline V gene has CDR1 LNHDA and CDR2 SQIVND (reference sequence). This CDR3 spans 14 amino acids. CDR3 loop: CASSIKGGPYGYTF. The CDR3 nucleotides are TGTGCCAGTAGTATAAAGGGGGGGCCCTATGGCTACACCTTC.

The chain uses TRBV4-1 and TRBJ2-1, with 9 bases aligning to TRBD2. Germline loops: CDR1 MGHRA, CDR2 YSYEKL. The CDR3 sequence is 17 residues long. J lost 2 bases, V lost 0 bases, and 5 bases had no gene match. The CDR3 coding sequence is TGCGCCAGCAGCCAAGATTTTGCTAGCGGGACCTACAATGAGCAGTTCTTC. It is translated as CASSQDFASGTYNEQFF.

This clone was picked up one time. V gene TRBV2 combines with J gene TRBJ2-1, with D unclear. The germline gives CDR1 SNHLY, CDR2 FYNNEI. The CDR3 has 11 residues. V was clipped by 4 bases and J by 4 bases, with 2 bases between them. Here the CDR3 reads CASSGYNEQFF. The CDR3 region has the DNA TGTGCCAGCAGTGGATACAATGAGCAGTTCTTC.

This clone was counted a single time. This chain connects TRBV28 to TRBJ1-1, with a weak D call TRBD1 (6 bases). The germline CDR1 and CDR2 sequences are MDHEN and SYDVKM. This CDR3 region has 14 residues. Trimming removed 5 bases at V and 7 bases at J, with 17 bases between. CDR3 sequence reads: CASSKDSDRDEAFF. The DNA for the CDR3 is TGTGCCAGCAGTAAGGACAGTGATCGGGATGAAGCTTTCTTT.

Judged by abundance, this clone is medium-sized. The rearrangement joins TRBV28 to TRBJ1-2, with a tentative D call TRBD1 (5 bases). CDR3 size: 14 residues. V was clipped by 6 bases and J by 6 bases, with 17 bases between them. The germline CDR1 and CDR2 sequences are MDHEN and SYDVKM. The CDR3 loop is CASSEAQGANGYTF. CDR3 DNA sequence: TGTGCCAGCAGCGAGGCCCAGGGAGCAAATGGCTACACCTTC.

This clone was counted a few times. The chain joins TRBV19 to TRBJ2-1; 7 bases align to TRBD2. J was trimmed by 7 bases and V by 5 bases; bases with no gene match: 11. CDR1 is LNHDA and CDR2 is SQIVND in the germline V gene (reference sequence). The CDR3 has 15 amino acids. The CDR3 is CASSQAGVATNEQFF. CDR3 DNA: TGTGCCAGTAGTCAGGCGGGAGTGGCCACAAATGAGCAGTTCTTC. Looking up the rest from reference TRBV19 and TRBJ2-1 gives the full variable domain: DGGITQSPKYLFRKEGQNVTLSCEQNLNHDAMYWYRQDPGQGLRLIYYSQIVNDFQKGDIAEGYSVSREKKESFPLTVTSAQKNPTAFYLCASSQAGVATNEQFFGPGTRLTVL.

V usage is TRBV4-3 and J usage is TRBJ2-2, with TRBD1 identical over 9 bases. The CDR3 length is 18 residues. V lost 3 bases and J lost 1; bases outside the gene matches: 9. Germline V gives CDR1 LGHNA, CDR2 YSLEER. The CDR3 reads CASSQGERTGVNTGELFF. CDR3 nucleotide sequence: TGCGCCAGCAGCCAGGGGGAACGGACAGGGGTGAACACCGGGGAGCTGTTTTTT.

With regard to this clone: The junction departs from the called germline gene at one end, perhaps through a read error. This chain uses TRBV7-7 with TRBJ2-5; 9 nucleotides agree with TRBD2. Germline CDR1 and CDR2: SSHAT and FNYEAQ (reference sequence). CDR3 length: 16 amino acids. For the CDR3, the DNA is TGTGCTAGCAGCTTAGCTCCAGCGGGAGGAGGGGAGACCCAGTACTTC. Its translation is CASSLAPAGGGETQYF.

J is TRBJ2-2 and V is TRBV7-2; a weak D match, TRBD1 (6 bases). The CDR3 extends over 15 amino acids. Germline V gene sequence: CDR1 SGHTA, CDR2 FQGNSA. V was pared by 5 bases and J by 2 bases, with 12 bases between. The CDR3 reads CASSQTGINTGELFF. CDR3 in DNA: TGTGCCAGCAGCCAAACAGGGATAAACACCGGGGAGCTGTTTTTT.

J is TRBJ2-1 and V is TRBV7-2; D remains ambiguous. The CDR3 consists of 14 residues. V lost 4 bases and J 1 base, leaving 8 bases between the germline ends. Germline V gives CDR1 SGHTA, CDR2 FQGNSA. This chain's CDR3 is CASSSLVSYNEQFF. The CDR3 bases are TGTGCCAGCAGCTCGCTAGTATCCTACAATGAGCAGTTCTTC.

The gene calls are TRBV19 and TRBJ1-5, with D uncertain. Germline V gene lookup returns CDR1 LNHDA and CDR2 SQIVND (reference sequence). The CDR3 extends over 13 amino acids. V was trimmed by 0 bases and J by 4 bases, leaving 4 bases between them. The CDR3 DNA is TGTGCCAGTAGTATAGACGTAAATCAGCCCCAGCATTTT. Protein sequence: CASSIDVNQPQHF.

This chain joins TRBV27 and TRBJ2-1, with D perhaps TRBD1 or TRBD2 (5 bases each). V lost 2 bases and J 9 bases, leaving 17 bases between the germline ends. This CDR3 spans 15 amino acids. Germline loops: CDR1 MNHEY, CDR2 SMNVEV (reference sequence). The CDR3: CASSLPRGGNPEQFF. The CDR3 nucleotides are TGTGCCAGCAGTTTACCCCGGGGCGGTAACCCTGAGCAGTTCTTC.

This rearrangement joins TRBV6-5 to TRBJ2-3, with 8 positions matching TRBD1. Germline values: CDR1 MNHEY, CDR2 SVGAGI. The CDR3 runs 13 residues. The V segment lost 10 bases and the J segment 0 bases; nucleotides outside the gene matches: 3. DNA of the CDR3: TGTGCCACCAGACAGGGGAGCACAGATACGCAGTATTTT. Translating gives CATRQGSTDTQYF.

This clone has only a few counts. This chain links TRBV18 with TRBJ1-5; D unclear. Deletions cut 1 base from V and 7 bases from J, with 11 bases between. CDR1 and CDR2 from the germline V gene are KGHSH and LQKENI. CDR3 length: 14 amino acids. The CDR3 region has the DNA TGTGCCAGCTCACCACAGTTCCGAGAACAGCCCCAGCATTTT. This translates into CASSPQFREQPQHF.

The chain has TRBV4-1 and TRBJ1-3; D perhaps matches TRBD1 (5 bases). The CDR3 contains 17 residues. The V end lost 3 bases, the J end lost 0 bases, and 15 bases lay between the germline ends. Germline CDR1 and CDR2: MGHRA and YSYEKL. CDR3 sequence: CASSQFRDSDSGNTIYF. The CDR3 bases are TGCGCCAGCAGCCAGTTTAGAGACAGCGACTCTGGAAACACCATATATTTT.

This clone was picked up a small number of times. The chain has TRBV15 and TRBJ2-3, with 8 bases identical to TRBD2. The CDR3 sequence is 15 residues long. V trimming: 2 bases; J trimming: 4 bases; junction bases outside the gene matches: 5. The germline CDR1 and CDR2 sequences are LNHNV and YYDKDF (reference sequence). CDR3 residues: CATSRREGGADTQYF. In DNA form, the CDR3 reads TGTGCCACCAGCAGACGGGAGGGCGGTGCAGATACGCAGTATTTT. The full variable domain, rest sourced from reference TRBV15 and TRBJ2-3, is DAMVIQNPRYQVTQFGKPVTLSCSQTLNHNVMYWYQQKSSQAPKLLFHYYDKDFNNEADTPDNFQSRRPNTSFCFLDIRSPGLGDTAMYLCATSRREGGADTQYFGPGTRLTVL.

The rearrangement links TRBV9 to TRBJ1-1, with D perhaps TRBD1 (6 bases). The CDR3 covers 15 residues. Germline values: CDR1 SGDLS, CDR2 YYNGEE. Trimming removed 5 bases from V and 4 bases from J, with 18 bases in between. CDR3 sequence (DNA): TGTGCCAGCAGGCCCACTACAGGGAGGTCCACTGAAGCTTTCTTT. As protein: CASRPTTGRSTEAFF.

V gene TRBV28 combines with J gene TRBJ2-1, with 8 bases fitting TRBD2. Losses at the gene ends were 4 bases for V and 5 bases for J; bases not matched to a gene: 10. CDR1 is MDHEN, CDR2 SYDVKM, per germline. CDR3 length equals 16 residues. The CDR3 DNA reads as TGTGCCAGCAGTTCCCCGAGCGGGAGTTTCCACAATGAGCAGTTCTTC. Protein: CASSSPSGSFHNEQFF.

The chain links TRBV19 to TRBJ2-1; TRBD1 aligns across 8 bases. Germline V gives CDR1 LNHDA, CDR2 SQIVND (reference sequence). The CDR3 is 16 residues long. V lost 6 bases and J lost 2; bases outside the gene matches: 9. This CDR3 reads CASSPGQVLTYNEQFF. CDR3 DNA: TGTGCCAGTAGCCCGGGACAGGTGCTCACCTACAATGAGCAGTTCTTC.

The V call is TRBV18, the J call TRBJ1-2; D is undetermined. The CDR3 has 16 residues. Trimming removed 3 bases at V and 5 bases at J, with 19 bases between. Germline loops: CDR1 KGHSH, CDR2 LQKENI. The CDR3 here is CASSPMGFNSPYGYTF. CDR3 DNA sequence: TGTGCCAGCTCACCTATGGGGTTCAACAGCCCATATGGCTACACCTTC.

The DNA of the CDR3 is TGTGCCTGGGTTGCGGGAGGGCCTAGGGATGAGCAGTTCTTC. Its translation: CAWVAGGPRDEQFF. The V gene is TRBV30, the J gene TRBJ2-1; TRBD2 aligns across 9 bases. V trimming: 5 bases; J trimming: 8 bases; junction bases outside the gene matches: 10. Germline CDR1 is GTSNPN and CDR2 is SVGIG (reference sequence). This CDR3 is built from 14 residues. Supplemented by reference TRBV30 and TRBJ2-1, the full variable domain reads SQTIHQWPATLVQPVGSPLSLECTVEGTSNPNLYWYRQAAGRGLQLLFYSVGIGQISSEVPQNLSASRPQDRQFILSSKKLLLSDSGFYLCAWVAGGPRDEQFFGPGTRLTVL.

The chain employs TRBV6-5 and TRBJ2-7; D might be TRBD1 (8 bases). The germline V and J ends were trimmed by 6 bases and 3 bases, with 12 bases remaining between them. The CDR3 sequence is 13 residues long. Per the germline V gene, CDR1 is MNHEY and CDR2 is SVGAGI. In DNA, the CDR3 is TGTGCCAGCAGAACAGGGGGGGACTACGAGCAGTACTTC. Translated: CASRTGGDYEQYF.

The chain uses TRBV5-1 and TRBJ1-2; 7 nucleotides match TRBD1. Germline V lookup: CDR1 SGHRS, CDR2 YFSETQ. The CDR3 sequence is 17 residues long. V dropped 4 bases and J dropped 4; count of bases not matched to a gene: 16. For the CDR3, the DNA is TGCGCCAGCAGCCCCACATTACCGGGACAGACAAGCTATGGCTACACCTTC. Translated: CASSPTLPGQTSYGYTF.

This chain joins TRBV5-4 and TRBJ2-3, with D possibly TRBD2 on 6 matching bases. V lost 4 bases and J 5 bases, leaving 14 bases between the germline ends. CDR3 length equals 14 residues. The V gene's germline CDR1 is SGHNT and CDR2 YYREEE (reference sequence). The CDR3 bases are TGTGCCAGCAGCCGGGAGCCGGAAGGAGATACGCAGTATTTT. Its protein product is CASSREPEGDTQYF.

The CDR3 DNA follows: TGTGCCAGCAGCGTAGTGCGGGACACGGACAATGAGCAGTTCTTC. Its translation is CASSVVRDTDNEQFF. This chain connects TRBV9 to TRBJ2-1; D may match TRBD1 or TRBD2 (6 bases each). V lost 0 bases to trimming and J lost 5 bases, with 12 bases between them. The CDR3 extends over 15 amino acids. From germline, CDR1 is SGDLS and CDR2 YYNGEE.

The V call is TRBV4-2, the J call TRBJ2-5, with 15 bases aligning to TRBD2. The CDR3 totals 20 residues. CDR1 is LGHNA and CDR2 is YNFKEQ in the germline V gene. V shed 1 base, J shed 4 bases, and the junction held 13 bases outside the gene matches. CDR3 coding DNA: TGTGCCAGCAGCCAAGTAGGTCCCGGACTAGCGGGAGGGCAGGGAGAGACCCAGTACTTC. Translated: CASSQVGPGLAGGQGETQYF.

This rearrangement joins TRBV7-2 to TRBJ1-2; 7 bases agree with TRBD1. CDR3 length: 13 amino acids. With V trimmed by 6 bases and J by 8 bases, 9 bases remained unmatched. Germline V gene data show CDR1 as SGHTA and CDR2 as FQGNSA. CDR3 nucleotide sequence: TGTGCCAGCAGATATCGACAGGGATCCGGCTACACCTTC. Translation gives CASRYRQGSGYTF.

J is TRBJ2-7 and V is TRBV5-1, with D perhaps matching TRBD2 (5 bases). This CDR3 is 14 amino acids long. Germline loops: CDR1 SGHRS, CDR2 YFSETQ. Trimming cost V 6 bases and J 5 bases, with 18 bases left between them. CDR3 coding DNA: TGCGCCAGCACTAAAGGAGGAAGGTTGGACGAGCAGTACTTC. Protein: CASTKGGRLDEQYF.

This clone was seen more than once but under ten times. The chain has TRBV11-3 and TRBJ1-1, with D perhaps matching TRBD1 (6 bases). The CDR3 covers 14 residues. CDR1 SGHNT and CDR2 YENEEA come from the germline V gene. Trimming stripped 5 bases from V and 1 base from J, with 11 bases between. The CDR3 nucleotides are TGTGCCAGCAGCCCTACAGGGCCGAACACTGAAGCTTTCTTT. Protein product: CASSPTGPNTEAFF.

This rearrangement joins TRBV11-2 to TRBJ2-1; 7 nucleotides line up with TRBD2. The CDR3 runs to 16 residues. Per the germline V gene, CDR1 is SGHAT and CDR2 is FQNNGV. The V segment lost 6 bases and the J segment 6 bases; nucleotides outside the gene matches: 14. The CDR3 region has the DNA TGTGCCAGCAGTTTTCCCCTGGGCGGGAGAGGCAATGAGCAGTTCTTC. It specifies CASSFPLGGRGNEQFF.

V and J are TRBV6-5 and TRBJ2-3; maybe TRBD1 (5 bases). V gave up 8 bases and J gave up 6 bases, with 15 bases separating them. Germline CDR1 is MNHEY and CDR2 is SVGAGI. The CDR3 length is 13 residues. The CDR3 bases are TGTGCCAGCGGGGCAGTTGGGATCGATACGCAGTATTTT. It specifies CASGAVGIDTQYF.

This clone was counted a few times. This chain joins TRBV7-8 and TRBJ1-1; D remains unclear. This CDR3 comprises 15 residues. The germline CDR1 and CDR2 sequences are SGHVS and FQNEAQ. The ends were cut back, 5 bases at V and 1 base at J, with 14 bases in the middle. The CDR3 region has the DNA TGTGCCAGCAGCGATCGACGGAAATCGAACACTGAAGCTTTCTTT. Residues: CASSDRRKSNTEAFF.